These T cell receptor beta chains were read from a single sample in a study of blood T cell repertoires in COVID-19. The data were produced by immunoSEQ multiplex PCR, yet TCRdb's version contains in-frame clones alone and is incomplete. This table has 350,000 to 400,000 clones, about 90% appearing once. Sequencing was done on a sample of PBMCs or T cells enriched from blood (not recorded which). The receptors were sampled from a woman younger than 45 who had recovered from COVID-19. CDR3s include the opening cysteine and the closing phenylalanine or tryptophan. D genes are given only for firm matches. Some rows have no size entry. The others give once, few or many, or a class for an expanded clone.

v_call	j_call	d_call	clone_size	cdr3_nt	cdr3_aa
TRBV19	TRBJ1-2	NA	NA	TGTGCCAGTAGTATAGGTTTACAGAACTATGGCTACACCTTC	CASSIGLQNYGYTF
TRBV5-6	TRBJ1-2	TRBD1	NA	TGTGCCAGCAGACCGGGACAGGGGGGTAACTATTTCGTAGGCTACACCTTC	CASRPGQGGNYFVGYTF
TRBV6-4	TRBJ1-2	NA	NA	TGTGCCAGCAGTGACGAGGGCGGCTACACCTTC	CASSDEGGYTF
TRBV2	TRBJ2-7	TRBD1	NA	TGTGCCAGCAAGCGACAGGGGATCAACCCCGAGCAGTACTTC	CASKRQGINPEQYF
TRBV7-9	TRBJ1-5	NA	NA	TGTGCCAGCAGCTCAGGAACGGGATCGGTATATAGCAATCAGCCCCAGCATTTT	CASSSGTGSVYSNQPQHF
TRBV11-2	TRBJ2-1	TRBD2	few	TGTGCCAGCAGCTTAGGTCTGAGGAGGAGCGGGAGGAAAGATTTTGAGCAGTTCTTC	CASSLGLRRSGRKDFEQFF
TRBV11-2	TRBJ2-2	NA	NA	TGTGCCAGCAGCCTCTACACCGGGGAGCTGTTTTTT	CASSLYTGELFF
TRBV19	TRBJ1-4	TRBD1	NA	TGTGCCAGTAGCGGACAGGGGACGAATGAAAAACTGTTTTTT	CASSGQGTNEKLFF
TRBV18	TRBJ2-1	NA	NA	TGTGCCAGCTCACCACCGGGGGGTTACAATGAGCAGTTCTTC	CASSPPGGYNEQFF
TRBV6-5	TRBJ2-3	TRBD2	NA	TGTGCCAGCAGTTACGCGGGAGTTATCACAGATACGCAGTATTTT	CASSYAGVITDTQYF
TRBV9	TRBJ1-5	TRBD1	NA	TGTGCCAGCAGCGTAGCTATAGGGGGCGACCAGCCCCAGCATTTT	CASSVAIGGDQPQHF
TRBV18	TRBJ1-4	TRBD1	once	TGTGCCAGCTCACCTGGGGACAGTAATGAAAAACTGTTTTTT	CASSPGDSNEKLFF
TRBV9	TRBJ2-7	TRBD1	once	TGTGCCAGCAGCTTCGGACAGGCAAGCTCCTACGAGCAGTACTTC	CASSFGQASSYEQYF
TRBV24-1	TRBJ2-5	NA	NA	TGTGCCACCCAGGGGCGGGAGACCCAGTACTTC	CATQGRETQYF
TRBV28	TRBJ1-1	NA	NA	TGTGCCAGCAGTTTAGGAGGGACGGACGAAGCTTTCTTT	CASSLGGTDEAFF
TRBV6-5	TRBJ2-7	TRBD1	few	TGTGCCAGCAGTCCCTCCGGGACAGCCTCCTACGAGCAGTACTTC	CASSPSGTASYEQYF
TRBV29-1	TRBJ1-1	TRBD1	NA	TGCAGCGCAGGGACAGGGTCGAAAACTGAAGCTTTCTTT	CSAGTGSKTEAFF
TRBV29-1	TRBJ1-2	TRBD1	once	TGCAGCGGTTTCAGGGGGTCAGGGGATGGCTACACCTTC	CSGFRGSGDGYTF
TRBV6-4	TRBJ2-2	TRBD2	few	TGTGCCAGCAGTGCCTCCGGGACTAGGGAAACCGGGGAGCTGTTTTTT	CASSASGTRETGELFF
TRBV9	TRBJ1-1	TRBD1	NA	TGTGCCAGCAGCGCTTTAGCAGGGGGCGCTGAAGCTTTCTTT	CASSALAGGAEAFF
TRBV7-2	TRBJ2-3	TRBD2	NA	TGTGCCAGCAGCCCCCGACTAGCGGCCACAGATACGCAGTATTTT	CASSPRLAATDTQYF
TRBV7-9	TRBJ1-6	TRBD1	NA	TGTGCCAGCAGCGAGGGACAGGGGAATTCACCCCTCCACTTT	CASSEGQGNSPLHF
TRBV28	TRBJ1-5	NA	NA	TGTGCCAGCAGGAAATGGGGGACTGGCAATCAGCCCCAGCATTTT	CASRKWGTGNQPQHF
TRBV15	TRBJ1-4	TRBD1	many	TGTGCCACCAGCGGGGACAGGGCTACTAATGAAAAACTGTTTTTT	CATSGDRATNEKLFF
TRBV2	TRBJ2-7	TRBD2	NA	TGTGCCAGCAGTTACCTAGATAGCGGGAGGGGCTACGAGCAGTACTTC	CASSYLDSGRGYEQYF
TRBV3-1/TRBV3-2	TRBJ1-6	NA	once	TGTGCCAGCAGCGCACAGTGGAATAATTCACCCCTCCACTTT	CASSAQWNNSPLHF
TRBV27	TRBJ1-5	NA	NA	TGTGCCAGCAGTCCACCTCAGGGAAGGGGGCCCCAGCATTTT	CASSPPQGRGPQHF
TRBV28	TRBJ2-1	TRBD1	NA	TGTGCCAGCAGTTTAGTAGGGACAGCTCCTAAATACAATGAGCAGTTCTTC	CASSLVGTAPKYNEQFF
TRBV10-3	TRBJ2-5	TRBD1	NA	TGTGCCATCAAGCCGGGACAGGGGCAAGAGACCCAGTACTTC	CAIKPGQGQETQYF
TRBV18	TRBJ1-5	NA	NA	TGTGCCAGCTCAAGAGACAGGAATCAGCCCCAGCATTTT	CASSRDRNQPQHF
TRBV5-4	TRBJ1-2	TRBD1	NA	TGTGCCAGCGGACAGGGGGCTGGCTACACCTTC	CASGQGAGYTF
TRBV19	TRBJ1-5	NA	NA	TGTGCCAGTAGTATCTATGCAAATAGCAATCAGCCCCAGCATTTT	CASSIYANSNQPQHF
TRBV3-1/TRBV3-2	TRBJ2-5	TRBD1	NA	TGTGCCAGCAGCTCCGGGACAGGGAGTCCTCAGACCCAGTACTTC	CASSSGTGSPQTQYF
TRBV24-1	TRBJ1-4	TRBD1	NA	TGTGCCACCAGCCGTCCAAAAACTCACAGGGGTCGAAGGGAAAAACTGTTTTTT	CATSRPKTHRGRREKLFF
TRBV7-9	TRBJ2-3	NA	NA	TGTGCCAGCAGCTTGGACTTTGCTAGCACAGATACGCAGTATTTT	CASSLDFASTDTQYF
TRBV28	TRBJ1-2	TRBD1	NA	TGTGCCAGCAGTGTCACCGGGACAGGGTCTTATTTGGGGACCTTC	CASSVTGTGSYLGTF
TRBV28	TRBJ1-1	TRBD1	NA	TGTGCCAGCAGTTCAGGGGGACAGGTTGGTGAAGCTTTCTTT	CASSSGGQVGEAFF
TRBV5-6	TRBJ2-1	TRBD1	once	TGTGCCAGCAGCCGACGGGGGGACAGGGGCAATGAGCAGTTCTTC	CASSRRGDRGNEQFF
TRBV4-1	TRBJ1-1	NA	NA	TGCGCCAGCAGCCAATTGGGGAGGGTTCGGGGCGAGAACACTGAAGCTTTCTTT	CASSQLGRVRGENTEAFF
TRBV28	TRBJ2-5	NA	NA	TGTGCCAGCAGCCTTGGAGGGCCGGGGGAGACCCAGTACTTC	CASSLGGPGETQYF
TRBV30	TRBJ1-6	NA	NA	TGTGCCTGGAAAACCGGGACAAGAAATTCACCCCTCCACTTT	CAWKTGTRNSPLHF
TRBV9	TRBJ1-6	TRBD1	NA	TGTGCCAGCAGCACTACACAGGGGACGAATTCACCCCTCCACTTT	CASSTTQGTNSPLHF
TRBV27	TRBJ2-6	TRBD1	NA	TGTGCCAGCAGTTTGACATCGGGACAGTACTCTGGGGCCAACGTCCTGACTTTC	CASSLTSGQYSGANVLTF
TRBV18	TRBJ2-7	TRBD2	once	TGTGCCAGCTCACAAGGGACTAGCGGGGGCTACGAGCAGTACTTC	CASSQGTSGGYEQYF
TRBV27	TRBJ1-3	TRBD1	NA	TGTGCCAGCAGCTTGGACAGGGGACCCGGAAACACCATATATTTT	CASSLDRGPGNTIYF
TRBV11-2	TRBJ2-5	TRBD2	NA	TGTGCCAGCAGCCCGGGACTAGCGGGGGTAGAGACCCAGTACTTC	CASSPGLAGVETQYF
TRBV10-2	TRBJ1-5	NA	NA	TGCGCCAGCAGTGAAATGCGGGTCGGGGGCAATCAGCCCCAGCATTTT	CASSEMRVGGNQPQHF
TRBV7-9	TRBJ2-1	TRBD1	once	TGTGCCAGCAGCGACCAAGGGGGCCCCTACAATGAGCAGTTCTTC	CASSDQGGPYNEQFF
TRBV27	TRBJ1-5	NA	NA	TGTGCCAGCAGTTCAGTCCCGAATCAGCCCCAGCATTTT	CASSSVPNQPQHF
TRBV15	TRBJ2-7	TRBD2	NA	TGTGCCACCAGCAGTATACGGACTAGCGGGCACTACGAGCAGTACTTC	CATSSIRTSGHYEQYF
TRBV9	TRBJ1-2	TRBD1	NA	TGTGCCAGCAGCCCAACAGGGGTTAACTATGGCTACACCTTC	CASSPTGVNYGYTF
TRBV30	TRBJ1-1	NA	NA	TGTGCCTGGAGTGAGACCAGCAGGACTGAAGCTTTCTTT	CAWSETSRTEAFF
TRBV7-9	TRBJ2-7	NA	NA	TGTGCCAGCAGCTTAGGAGGGTCTCTCTACGAGCAGTACTTC	CASSLGGSLYEQYF
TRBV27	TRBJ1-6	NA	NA	TGTGCCAGCAGCCCCAGGGGAGGGTCCTATAATTCACCCCTCCACTTT	CASSPRGGSYNSPLHF